These 11 T cell receptor beta chains came from one sample sequenced in a study of T cell clonality in common variable immunodeficiency. Sequenced by immunoSEQ multiplex PCR; TCRdb stores in-frame clones only, minus some. Captured here are over 50,000 clones, none seen once; the top ten comprise approximately 3.6%. Sample: peripheral blood mononuclear cells. The receptors were sampled from a person aged 18 to 75 in good health.

This clone was seen repeatedly, ten times or more. The read is 3 residues too short to cover the CDR3 end, so that end is filled in from the germline J gene. This chain links TRBV19 with TRBJ1-1; D uncertain. V gave up 7 bases and J gave up 5 bases, with 11 bases separating them. CDR1 and CDR2 from the germline V gene are LNHDA and SQIVND (reference sequence). CDR3 length: 12 amino acids. CDR3 loop: CASMRVGTEAFF. The covered CDR3 bases are TGTGCCAGTATGAGGGTAGGGACTGAA.

The table lists this clone with many counts. The read halts 3 residues ahead of the CDR3 end, with the missing end drawn from the germline J gene. The chain links TRBV28 to TRBJ2-7; the match to TRBD2 covers 8 bases. The CDR3 spans 16 residues. Germline V gives CDR1 MDHEN, CDR2 SYDVKM. Trimming at V came to 7 bases and at J to 0 bases, leaving 11 bases not matched to a gene. The CDR3 protein is CASTIGGAGGSYEQYF. CDR3 DNA, as far as it was read: TGTGCCAGCACCATAGGGGGGGCGGGGGGCTCCTACGAG.

This clone was detected ten times or more. The sequence runs out 3 residues before the end of the CDR3; the remainder is reconstructed from the germline J gene. The chain has TRBV18 and TRBJ1-5, with TRBD1 as a possible D gene (6 bases). This CDR3 comprises 14 residues. Germline V gene lookup returns CDR1 KGHSH and CDR2 LQKENI. Trimming removed 2 bases at V and 7 bases at J, with 12 bases between. The CDR3 protein is CASSPGQTAQPQHF. The covered CDR3 bases are TGTGCCAGCTCACCAGGACAGACGGCGCAGCCC.

There are many counts of this clone. The read finishes 3 residues shy of the CDR3 end, and the germline J gene is used to complete it. The chain carries TRBV11-3 and TRBJ2-1; D is ambiguous. Germline V gene sequence: CDR1 SGHNT, CDR2 YENEEA. The CDR3 loop spans 15 amino acids. Trimming took 1 base from V and 0 from J, leaving 7 bases between them. The CDR3 here is CASSLGLLSYNEQFF. CDR3 DNA (partial): TGTGCCAGCAGCTTAGGGCTTCTCTCCTACAATGAG.

This clone was found a few times. The CDR3 extends 3 residues past the end of the read, so its final part is completed from the germline J gene. The chain uses TRBV19 and TRBJ1-2; D unresolved. The V and J ends lost 3 bases and 6 bases respectively, with 14 bases between them. The CDR3 consists of 14 residues. Germline assignment: CDR1 LNHDA and CDR2 SQIVND (reference sequence). CDR3 DNA (partial): TGTGCCAGTAGTATCACCAGCGACGGTAATGGC. Protein product: CASSITSDGNG. The full CDR3 is CASSITSDGNGYTF.

The sample holds many counts of this clone. The CDR3 end lies 3 residues beyond the end of the read and is filled in from the germline J gene. The gene calls are TRBV20-1 and TRBJ1-6; 9 bases agree with TRBD1. CDR1 DFQATT and CDR2 SNEGSKA come from the germline V gene (reference sequence). CDR3 length: 15 amino acids. The J segment lost 9 bases and the V segment lost 4 bases, leaving 10 bases of the junction unmatched. The CDR3 DNA, read in part, is TGCAGTGCTACCCCGGGACAGGGAGTTGCTTCACCC. Protein product: CSATPGQGVASP. The complete CDR3 sequence is CSATPGQGVASPLHF.

This clone was seen ten or more times. The read is 3 residues too short to cover the CDR3 end, so that end is filled in from the germline J gene. The chain employs TRBV29-1 and TRBJ2-7; 14 bases align to TRBD2. The CDR3 sequence is 14 residues long. Trimming cost V 6 bases and J 2 bases; bases outside gene matches: 3. Per germline, CDR1 SQVTM and CDR2 ANQGSEA. Partial CDR3 DNA: TGCAGCGTCGGGACTAGCGGGAGTGCCTACGAG. The encoded protein is CSVGTSGSAYE. The whole CDR3 protein is CSVGTSGSAYEQYF.

This clone occurred many times. CDR3 sequence: CSARRHLRASGDTQYF. The covered CDR3 bases are TGCAGTGCTAGACGGCACTTAAGAGCCTCAGGGGATACG. The chain employs TRBV20-1 and TRBJ2-3; TRBD1 might be the D (5 bases). The observed sequence ends 3 residues before the CDR3 terminus, with the missing tail filled in from the germline J gene. Germline V lookup: CDR1 DFQATT, CDR2 SNEGSKA (reference sequence). The V gene lost 2 bases and the J gene lost 6 bases, with 21 bases spanning the gap. This CDR3 is 16 amino acids long.

This clone showed up just a few times. The sequenced fragment ends 3 residues before the CDR3 boundary, so the rest is inferred from the germline J gene. The rearrangement links TRBV20-1 to TRBJ2-3; D might be TRBD1 (6 bases). The V and J ends lost 8 bases and 0 bases respectively, with 12 bases between them. Germline assignment: CDR1 DFQATT and CDR2 SNEGSKA (reference sequence). This CDR3 contains 13 residues. The covered CDR3 bases are TGCAGTACCCTGGGGGCGAGCACAGATACG. It translates to CSTLGASTDT. The whole CDR3 is CSTLGASTDTQYF.

This clone occurred many times. With the read ending 3 residues before the CDR3 end, the germline J gene is used to fill in that end. The chain employs TRBV20-1 and TRBJ2-6; D is possibly TRBD2 (6 bases). V was trimmed by 0 bases and J by 4 bases, leaving 13 bases between them. Germline V gene lookup returns CDR1 DFQATT and CDR2 SNEGSKA (reference sequence). The CDR3 extends over 16 amino acids. The sequenced part of the CDR3 DNA is TGCAGTGCTAGAGATCCTGGGGGGATGGGGGCCAACGTC. Translation: CSARDPGGMGANV. The CDR3 reads in full as CSARDPGGMGANVLTF.

This clone was detected many times. The read ends 3 residues early relative to the CDR3; the germline J gene fills the gap. V and J are TRBV7-3 and TRBJ2-3, with 11 nucleotides matching TRBD2. The germline V gene has CDR1 SGHTA and CDR2 FQGTGA. This CDR3 comprises 18 residues. J lost 4 bases, V lost 4 bases, and 13 bases had no gene match. The CDR3 loop is CASSSQLVAGGPADTQYF. CDR3 bases read: TGTGCCAGCAGCTCCCAGTTGGTAGCGGGAGGGCCAGCAGATACG.